What follows are 26 T cell receptor beta chains derived from one specimen sequenced in a study of blood T cell repertoires in COVID-19. Assay: immunoSEQ multiplex PCR; the TCRdb copy retains only in-frame clones and omits some. The sample records fewer than 500,000 clones, 86% being singletons. Sequencing was done on a sample of peripheral blood. These receptors all come from a woman younger than 45 with active or convalescent COVID-19.

The chain combines TRBV7-6 with TRBJ2-3; 10 positions agree with TRBD2. The germline V gene has CDR1 SGHVS and CDR2 FNYEAQ. This CDR3 is built from 15 residues. V gave up 3 bases and J gave up 5 bases; unmatched junction bases: 5. The CDR3 spells CASSFSGGVGDTQYF. The DNA of the CDR3 is TGTGCCAGCAGCTTCAGCGGGGGGGTCGGAGATACGCAGTATTTT.

The chain carries TRBV3-1 (or the pseudogene TRBV3-2) and TRBJ1-6; 9 positions agree with TRBD1. The CDR3 length is 16 residues. Germline CDR1 reads LGHDT; CDR2 reads YNNKEL (reference sequence). Trimming at V came to 3 bases and at J to 7 bases, leaving 7 bases not matched to a gene. The CDR3 protein is CASSHTGGSGNSPLHF. CDR3 DNA sequence: TGTGCCAGCAGCCATACAGGGGGCTCAGGAAATTCACCCCTCCACTTT.

This chain uses TRBV5-5 with TRBJ1-1, with a tentative D call TRBD1 (6 bases). Germline V CDR1 and CDR2: SGHKS, YYEKEE (reference sequence). The CDR3 extends over 16 amino acids. The V and J ends lost 0 bases and 4 bases respectively, with 16 bases between them. Here the CDR3 reads CASSLDGGRGFTEAFF. CDR3 in DNA: TGTGCCAGCAGCTTGGACGGCGGCAGGGGTTTCACTGAAGCTTTCTTT.

The chain joins TRBV6-6 to TRBJ1-1; maybe TRBD1 (5 bases). The V end was cut by 5 bases, the J end by 2 bases, with 9 bases between. CDR1 MNHNY and CDR2 SVGAGI come from the germline V gene (reference sequence). CDR3 length: 13 amino acids. The CDR3 spells CASSLRGNTEAFF. The DNA for the CDR3 is TGTGCCAGCAGTCTAAGGGGAAACACTGAAGCTTTCTTT.

This rearrangement joins TRBV19 to TRBJ2-3; 8 bases agree with TRBD2. The CDR3 has 17 residues. Germline CDR1 reads LNHDA; CDR2 reads SQIVND (reference sequence). J lost 3 bases, V lost 3 bases, and 11 bases had no gene match. The CDR3, as DNA: TGTGCCAGTAGTATCCCTCTCGACGGGAGGGATACAGATACGCAGTATTTT. Translation gives CASSIPLDGRDTDTQYF.

CDR3 region: CASSLDSNYGYTF. The CDR3 DNA sequence: TGTGCCAGCAGCTTGGACAGTAACTATGGCTACACCTTC. The V gene is TRBV5-6, the J gene TRBJ1-2; D gene uncertain. V was pared by 0 bases and J by 1 base, with 4 bases between. The CDR3 consists of 13 residues. Germline assignment: CDR1 SGHDT and CDR2 YYEEEE.

The chain uses TRBV7-8 and TRBJ1-2; a weak D match, TRBD1 (6 bases). Trimming removed 2 bases from V and 1 base from J, with 17 bases in between. This CDR3 comprises 17 residues. CDR1 is SGHVS and CDR2 is FQNEAQ in the germline V gene. This CDR3 is CASSLRAGTLDNYGYTF. CDR3 sequence (DNA): TGTGCCAGCAGCTTACGGGCTGGGACACTTGATAACTATGGCTACACCTTC.

The chain is built from TRBV6-5 and TRBJ1-4; a possible D gene is TRBD1 (5 bases). The V and J ends lost 8 bases and 11 bases respectively, with 18 bases between them. The length of the CDR3 is 13 residues. Germline V gives CDR1 MNHEY, CDR2 SVGAGI. CDR3 sequence reads: CASRGVLNLKLFF. CDR3 coding DNA: TGTGCCAGCCGGGGGGTTCTCAACCTTAAACTGTTTTTT.

V is TRBV11-2 and J is TRBJ2-5, with TRBD2 as a possible D gene (6 bases). There are 13 residues in the CDR3. From germline, CDR1 is SGHAT and CDR2 FQNNGV. Trimming stripped 5 bases from V and 7 bases from J, with 14 bases between. Written as DNA, the CDR3 is TGTGCCAGCAGCGGGGGACTGCTGGGGACCCAGTACTTC. The encoded protein is CASSGGLLGTQYF.

The V call is TRBV2, the J call TRBJ2-3, with 14 bases lining up with TRBD2. CDR1 and CDR2 (germline): SNHLY, FYNNEI. The CDR3 extends over 16 amino acids. V lost 6 bases and J lost 3; bases outside the gene matches: 5. The CDR3 nucleotides read TGTGCCAGCAGCCCCCGGACTAGCGGGAGGACAGATACGCAGTATTTT. Translation gives CASSPRTSGRTDTQYF.

This chain links TRBV15 with TRBJ2-7; TRBD2 matches at 13 bases. Trimming at V came to 1 base and at J to 9 bases, leaving 6 bases not matched to a gene. The CDR3 is 15 amino acids. Germline CDR1 LNHNV, CDR2 YYDKDF (reference sequence). CDR3 region: CATSRGTSGSLGQYF. The CDR3 DNA is TGTGCCACCAGCAGAGGGACTAGCGGGAGCTTGGGGCAGTACTTC.

This rearrangement joins TRBV6-5 to TRBJ2-7, with 9 positions matching TRBD2. Per the germline V gene, CDR1 is MNHEY and CDR2 is SVGAGI. V lost 6 bases to trimming and J lost 3 bases; unmatched junction nucleotides: 6. The CDR3 spans 14 residues. This chain's CDR3 is CASSHSSGVYEQYF. CDR3 nucleotides: TGTGCCAGCAGCCACTCTAGCGGGGTCTACGAGCAGTACTTC.

This clone was seen just once. V and J are TRBV9 and TRBJ2-7, with TRBD1 matching 7 bases. V lost 4 bases, J lost 5 bases, and 9 bases stayed unmatched. CDR1 and CDR2 from the germline V gene are SGDLS and YYNGEE. The CDR3 extends over 14 amino acids. DNA of the CDR3: TGTGCCAGCAGCACTGGGACAGAGGCCCACGAGCAGTACTTC. Translation gives CASSTGTEAHEQYF.

V gene TRBV6-5 combines with J gene TRBJ1-5; possible D gene TRBD1, 5 bases. CDR1 MNHEY and CDR2 SVGAGI come from the germline V gene. V lost 6 bases and J 6 bases, leaving 15 bases between the germline ends. There are 14 residues in the CDR3. For the CDR3, the DNA is TGTGCCAGCAGCCAGACAGAGTATAGTCAGCCCCAGCATTTT. This encodes CASSQTEYSQPQHF.

The genes are TRBV6-6 and TRBJ2-1; 8 bases line up with TRBD1. V shed 8 bases and J 1 base; nucleotides not matched to a gene: 1. The CDR3 loop spans 13 amino acids. The germline V gene encodes CDR1 MNHNY and CDR2 SVGAGI (reference sequence). The chain's CDR3 is CASRDRSYNEQFF. CDR3 nucleotide sequence: TGTGCCAGCCGGGACAGGTCCTACAATGAGCAGTTCTTC.

The chain has TRBV5-4 and TRBJ1-4; weak D call: TRBD1 (6 bases). This CDR3 contains 15 residues. Germline lookup yields CDR1 SGHNT and CDR2 YYREEE (reference sequence). V lost 4 bases and J 6 bases, leaving 16 bases between the germline ends. CDR3 sequence: CASSPSGGRDEKLFF. As DNA, the CDR3 is TGTGCCAGCAGCCCTTCCGGGGGGCGCGATGAAAAACTGTTTTTT. The whole variable domain, remainder taken from reference TRBV5-4 and TRBJ1-4, is ETGVTQSPTHLIKTRGQQVTLRCSSQSGHNTVSWYQQALGQGPQFIFQYYREEENGRGNFPPRFSGLQFPNYSSELNVNALELDDSALYLCASSPSGGRDEKLFFGSGTQLSVL.

J is TRBJ2-7 and V is TRBV5-6; 9 bases agree with TRBD1. With 4 bases clipped from V and 0 bases from J, the junction kept 2 bases outside the gene matches. The CDR3 has 14 amino acids. From germline, CDR1 is SGHDT and CDR2 YYEEEE. DNA of the CDR3: TGTGCCAGCAGCCCGGACAGGGGCTCCTACGAGCAGTACTTC. Translation: CASSPDRGSYEQYF.

The chain carries TRBV7-6 and TRBJ2-2; 8 positions agree with TRBD2. CDR3 length: 16 residues. V shed 5 bases, J shed 6 bases, and the junction held 11 bases outside the gene matches. Germline V gene data show CDR1 as SGHVS and CDR2 as FNYEAQ. The CDR3 sequence: CASSRVPGGQAGELFF. DNA of the CDR3: TGTGCCAGCAGCCGTGTGCCGGGAGGGCAAGCCGGGGAGCTGTTTTTT.

The rearrangement links TRBV18 to TRBJ2-2; TRBD2 is a possible D gene (5 bases). Germline CDR1 and CDR2: KGHSH and LQKENI. Between the trimmed V and J ends, which lost 3 bases and 2 bases, there was a span of 10 bases. CDR3 length equals 15 residues. This chain's CDR3 is CASSPARLNTGELFF. Here the CDR3 DNA reads TGTGCCAGCTCACCGGCCCGACTAAACACCGGGGAGCTGTTTTTT. The whole variable domain, filled in from reference TRBV18 and TRBJ2-2, reads NAGVMQNPRHLVRRRGQEARLRCSPMKGHSHVYWYRQLPEEGLKFMVYLQKENIIDESGMPKERFSAEFPKEGPSILRIQQVVRGDSAAYFCASSPARLNTGELFFGEGSRLTVL.

V and J are TRBV19 and TRBJ1-4, with 8 positions matching TRBD1. The trim removed 1 base at V and 10 bases at J, leaving 5 bases unmatched. This CDR3 is 14 amino acids long. The germline gives CDR1 LNHDA, CDR2 SQIVND (reference sequence). CDR3 in DNA: TGTGCCAGTAGTATAGGATCAGGGGGCACAAAACTGTTTTTT. Encoded protein: CASSIGSGGTKLFF. The full variable domain, its missing parts supplied by reference TRBV19 and TRBJ1-4, is DGGITQSPKYLFRKEGQNVTLSCEQNLNHDAMYWYRQDPGQGLRLIYYSQIVNDFQKGDIAEGYSVSREKKESFPLTVTSAQKNPTAFYLCASSIGSGGTKLFFGSGTQLSVL.

J is TRBJ2-7 and V is TRBV29-1; 7 bases fit TRBD1. J lost 0 bases, V lost 2 bases, and 4 bases had no gene match. The CDR3 is 14 residues long. Germline CDR1 reads SQVTM; CDR2 reads ANQGSEA. DNA of the CDR3: TGCAGCGTTGAATATCAGGGGGTCTCCTACGAGCAGTACTTC. As protein: CSVEYQGVSYEQYF.

The count of this clone is one. The CDR3 DNA is TGCAGCGTTGAACTGCAATGGACAGGGGAGGCTGGAAACACCATATATTTT. Encoded protein: CSVELQWTGEAGNTIYF. The rearrangement uses TRBV29-1 and TRBJ1-3, with TRBD1 identical over 9 bases. This CDR3 spans 17 amino acids. With 2 bases clipped from V and 2 bases from J, the junction kept 10 bases outside the gene matches. Per germline, CDR1 SQVTM and CDR2 ANQGSEA.

J is TRBJ2-1 and V is TRBV4-1; D may be TRBD2 (6 bases). In germline, CDR1 is MGHRA, CDR2 YSYEKL. The CDR3 length is 15 residues. V lost 6 bases to trimming and J lost 4 bases, with 16 bases between them. The CDR3 reads CASSQGGTFYNEQFF. Here the CDR3 DNA reads TGCGCCAGCAGTCAGGGCGGGACCTTTTACAATGAGCAGTTCTTC.

In nucleotides, the CDR3 is TGCGCCAGCAGTGAGGTACCGGGACTAGCGGGAGTGAACGAGCAGTACTTC. Translation gives CASSEVPGLAGVNEQYF. This chain uses TRBV10-2 with TRBJ2-7, with 14 bases aligning to TRBD2. The junction had 8 bases not matched to a gene; V was cut back by 2 bases and J by 5 bases. There are 17 residues in the CDR3. Germline CDR1 and CDR2: WSHSY and SAAADI.

This clone was counted a single time. The rearrangement links TRBV7-6 to TRBJ1-1; 10 nucleotides line up with TRBD1. V shed 9 bases and J 4 bases; nucleotides not matched to a gene: 14. The CDR3 extends over 16 amino acids. The germline V gene encodes CDR1 SGHVS and CDR2 FNYEAQ. In nucleotides, the CDR3 is TGTGCCAGTACCACCCCGGGACAGGGGATGGGCACTGAAGCTTTCTTT. Protein sequence: CASTTPGQGMGTEAFF.

V usage is TRBV15 and J usage is TRBJ1-2; D unclear. The V gene's germline CDR1 is LNHNV and CDR2 YYDKDF (reference sequence). The V end lost 4 bases, the J end lost 5 bases, and 11 bases lay between the germline ends. The CDR3 length is 13 residues. The DNA for the CDR3 is TGTGCCACCAGCACCCCAGGACTTTATGGCTACACCTTC. The encoded protein is CATSTPGLYGYTF. The variable domain in full, completed from reference TRBV15 and TRBJ1-2, reads DAMVIQNPRYQVTQFGKPVTLSCSQTLNHNVMYWYQQKSSQAPKLLFHYYDKDFNNEADTPDNFQSRRPNTSFCFLDIRSPGLGDTAMYLCATSTPGLYGYTFGSGTRLTVV.